This T cell receptor beta chain stems from a study of T cell changes during pregnancy in multiple sclerosis. Libraries were prepared by immunoSEQ multiplex PCR; TCRdb keeps only in-frame clonotypes and omits some of them. This sample yields 50,000 to 70,000 clones, of which 91% are seen a single time; 2.2% belongs to the top ten. This sequence was found in a female donor in good health, enrolled as a control in a pregnancy study. Source: peripheral blood, taken in the third trimester of pregnancy.

CDR3 protein: CASSFGGSGANVLTF. The DNA of the CDR3 is TGTGCCAGCAGTTTCGGGGGATCTGGGGCCAACGTCCTGACTTTC. This chain connects TRBV27 to TRBJ2-6; weak D call: TRBD2 (6 bases). V was trimmed by 3 bases and J by 1 base, leaving 7 bases between them. Germline CDR1 is MNHEY and CDR2 is SMNVEV (reference sequence). The CDR3 loop spans 15 amino acids.